This TCR beta chain was sequenced in a study of Ad26.COV2.S vaccination and SARS-CoV-2 variants. Treatment meaning: 19 received Ad26.COV2.S at low or high dose, single or two shots; about five received placebo; per-sample allocation not given. Material that was analyzed had been drawn on day 63 after the first vaccine or placebo injection. The data were produced by immunoSEQ multiplex PCR, yet TCRdb's version contains in-frame clones alone and is incomplete. The sample has about 400,000 clones, about nine tenths seen once. Sequencing used peripheral blood, obtained in a trial of Ad26.COV2.S vaccine versus placebo. The receptor was isolated from a person between 18 and 59 years old who received the Ad26.COV2.S COVID-19 vaccine or a placebo.

The CDR3 loop is CASDLGQGHYNEQFF. In nucleotides, the CDR3 is TGTGCCAGTGACTTGGGACAGGGCCACTACAATGAGCAGTTCTTC. The chain carries TRBV6-5 and TRBJ2-1, with 9 bases aligning to TRBD1. Germline V gene data show CDR1 as MNHEY and CDR2 as SVGAGI. The CDR3 sequence is 15 residues long. V dropped 9 bases and J dropped 3; count of bases not matched to a gene: 9.